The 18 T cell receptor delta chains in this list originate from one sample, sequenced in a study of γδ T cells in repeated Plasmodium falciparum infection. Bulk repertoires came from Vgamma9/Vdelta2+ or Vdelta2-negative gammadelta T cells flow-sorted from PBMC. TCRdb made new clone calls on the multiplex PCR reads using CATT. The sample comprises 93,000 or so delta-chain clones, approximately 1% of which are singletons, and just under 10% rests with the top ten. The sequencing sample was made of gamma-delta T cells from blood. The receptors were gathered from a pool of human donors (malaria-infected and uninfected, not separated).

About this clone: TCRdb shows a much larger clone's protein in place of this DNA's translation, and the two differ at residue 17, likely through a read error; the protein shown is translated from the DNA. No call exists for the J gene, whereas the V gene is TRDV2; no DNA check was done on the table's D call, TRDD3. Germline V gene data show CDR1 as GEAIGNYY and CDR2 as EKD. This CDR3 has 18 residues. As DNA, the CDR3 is TGTGCCTGTGACACCCTTCCCGTACCTGGGGGAGGAACCGATAAACTCACCTTT. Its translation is CACDTLPVPGGGTDKLTF.

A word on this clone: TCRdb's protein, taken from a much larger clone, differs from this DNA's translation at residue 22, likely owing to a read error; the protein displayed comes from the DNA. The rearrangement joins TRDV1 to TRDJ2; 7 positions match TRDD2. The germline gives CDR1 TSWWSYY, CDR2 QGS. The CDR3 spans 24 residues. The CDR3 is CALGDRPSSRLWNPPSPVTAQPFF. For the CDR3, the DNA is TGTGCTCTTGGGGACCGACCTTCCTCCCGTCTCTGGAACCCCCCTTCCCCCGTGACAGCACAACCCTTCTTT.

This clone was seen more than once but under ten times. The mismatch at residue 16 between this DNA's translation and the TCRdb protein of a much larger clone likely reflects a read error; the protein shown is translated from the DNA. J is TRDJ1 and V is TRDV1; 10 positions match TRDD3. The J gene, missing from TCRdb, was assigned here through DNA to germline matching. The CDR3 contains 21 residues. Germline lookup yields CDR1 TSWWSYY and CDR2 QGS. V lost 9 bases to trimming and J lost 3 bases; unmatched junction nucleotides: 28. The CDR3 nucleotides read TGTGCTCTGCATGCAACTTCCTTTACGTTACTGGGGGATCCGTACGCCGATAAACTCATCTTT. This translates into CALHATSFTLLGDPYADKLIF.

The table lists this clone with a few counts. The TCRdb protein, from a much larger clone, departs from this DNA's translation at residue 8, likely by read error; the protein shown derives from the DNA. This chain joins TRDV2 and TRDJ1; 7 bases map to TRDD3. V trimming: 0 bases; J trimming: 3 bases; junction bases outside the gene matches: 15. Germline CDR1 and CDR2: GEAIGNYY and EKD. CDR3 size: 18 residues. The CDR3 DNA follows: TGTGCCTGTGACACCGTGGGTGCCTGGGGGGACGGGGCCGATAAACTCATCTTT. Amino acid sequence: CACDTVGAWGDGADKLIF.

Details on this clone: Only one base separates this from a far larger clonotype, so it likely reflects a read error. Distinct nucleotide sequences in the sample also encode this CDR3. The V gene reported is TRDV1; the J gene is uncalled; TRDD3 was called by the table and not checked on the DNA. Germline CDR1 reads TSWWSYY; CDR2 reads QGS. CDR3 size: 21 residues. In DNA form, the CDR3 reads TGTGCTCTTGGGGTCCATCCTACCCAACTGTGTGTGGGGGTCAACACCGATAAGCTCATCTTT. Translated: CALGVHPTQLCVGVNTDKLIF.

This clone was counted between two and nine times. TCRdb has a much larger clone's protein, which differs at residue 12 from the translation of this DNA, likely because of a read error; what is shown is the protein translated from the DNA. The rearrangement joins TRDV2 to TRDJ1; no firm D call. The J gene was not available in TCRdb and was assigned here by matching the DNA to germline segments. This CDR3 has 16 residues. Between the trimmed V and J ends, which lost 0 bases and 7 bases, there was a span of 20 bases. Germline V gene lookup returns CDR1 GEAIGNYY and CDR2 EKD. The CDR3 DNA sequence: TGTGCCTGTGACACCATCGGGGTAGGACGGAACGGTAAACTCATCTTT. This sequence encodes CACDTIGVGRNGKLIF.

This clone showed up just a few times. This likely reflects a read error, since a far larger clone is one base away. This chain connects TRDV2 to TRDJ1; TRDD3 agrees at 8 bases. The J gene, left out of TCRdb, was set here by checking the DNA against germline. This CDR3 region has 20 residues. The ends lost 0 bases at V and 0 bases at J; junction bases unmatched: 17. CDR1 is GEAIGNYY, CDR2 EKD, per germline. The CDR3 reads CACDTDETGGPKLYTDKLIF. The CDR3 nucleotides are TGTGCCTGTGACACCGACGAAACTGGGGGGCCCAAATTATACACCGATAAACTCATCTTT.

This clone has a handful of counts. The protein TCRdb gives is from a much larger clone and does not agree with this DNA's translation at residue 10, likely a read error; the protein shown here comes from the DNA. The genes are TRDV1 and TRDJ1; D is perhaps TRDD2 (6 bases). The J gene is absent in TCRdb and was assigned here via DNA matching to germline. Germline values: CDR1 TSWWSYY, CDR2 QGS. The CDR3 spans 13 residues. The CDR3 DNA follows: TGTGCTCTGCGGCCTTCCCTGACCGATAGACTCATCTTT. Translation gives CALRPSLTDRLIF.

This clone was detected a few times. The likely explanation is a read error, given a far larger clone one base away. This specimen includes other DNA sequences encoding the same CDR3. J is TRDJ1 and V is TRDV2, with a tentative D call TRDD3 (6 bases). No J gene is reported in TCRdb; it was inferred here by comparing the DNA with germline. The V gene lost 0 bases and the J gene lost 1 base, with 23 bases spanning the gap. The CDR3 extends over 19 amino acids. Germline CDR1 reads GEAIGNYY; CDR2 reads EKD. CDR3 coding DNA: TGTGCCTGTGACACCACTCCCGTACTGGGCGATACTGCCACCGATAAACTCATCTTT. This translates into CACDTTPVLGDTATDKLIF.

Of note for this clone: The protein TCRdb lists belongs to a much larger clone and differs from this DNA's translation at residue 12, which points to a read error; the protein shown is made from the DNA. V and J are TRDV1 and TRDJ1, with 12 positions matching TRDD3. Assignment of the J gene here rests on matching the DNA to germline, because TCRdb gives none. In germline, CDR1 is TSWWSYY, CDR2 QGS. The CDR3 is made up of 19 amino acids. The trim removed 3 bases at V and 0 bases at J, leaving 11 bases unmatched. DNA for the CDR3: TGTGCTCTTGGGGACCGCGACTGGGGGATACCCGGAAACACCGATAAACTCATCTTT. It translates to CALGDRDWGIPGNTDKLIF.

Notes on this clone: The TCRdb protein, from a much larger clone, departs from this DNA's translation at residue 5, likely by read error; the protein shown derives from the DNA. The DNA for the CDR3 is TGTGCTCTTGGGACCGGGCCCGGGCCTTCCTCCAGTACTGGGGTCATACTCATCTTT. Its protein is CALGTGPGPSSSTGVILIF. The chain uses TRDV1 and TRDJ1, with D perhaps assigned TRDD2 or TRDD3 (7 bases each). No J gene was available from TCRdb, and it was assigned here by a germline match of the DNA. Trimming shortened V by 5 bases and J by 10 bases, and 35 bases separated the two germline ends. The CDR3 is 19 residues long. Germline V lookup: CDR1 TSWWSYY, CDR2 QGS.

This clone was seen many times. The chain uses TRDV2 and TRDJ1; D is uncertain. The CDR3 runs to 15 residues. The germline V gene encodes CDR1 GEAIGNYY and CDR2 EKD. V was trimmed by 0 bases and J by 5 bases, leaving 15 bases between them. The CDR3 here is CACDTLGPPADKLIF. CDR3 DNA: TGTGCCTGTGACACCTTGGGCCCCCCGGCGGATAAACTCATCTTT.

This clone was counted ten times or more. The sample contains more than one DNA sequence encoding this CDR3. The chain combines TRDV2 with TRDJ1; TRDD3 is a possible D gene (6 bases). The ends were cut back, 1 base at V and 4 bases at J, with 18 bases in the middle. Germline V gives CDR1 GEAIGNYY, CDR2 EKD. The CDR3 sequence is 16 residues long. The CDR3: CACDTLSPAGVDKLIF. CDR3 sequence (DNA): TGTGCCTGTGACACATTATCCCCTGCTGGGGTCGATAAACTCATCTTT.

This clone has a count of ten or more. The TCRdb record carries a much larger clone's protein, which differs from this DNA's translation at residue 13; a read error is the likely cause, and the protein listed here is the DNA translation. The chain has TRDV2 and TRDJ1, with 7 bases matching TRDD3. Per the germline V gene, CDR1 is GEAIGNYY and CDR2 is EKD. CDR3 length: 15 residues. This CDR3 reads CACDTVGGSKDKPIF. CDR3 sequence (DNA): TGTGCCTGTGACACCGTGGGGGGATCTAAAGATAAACCCATCTTT.

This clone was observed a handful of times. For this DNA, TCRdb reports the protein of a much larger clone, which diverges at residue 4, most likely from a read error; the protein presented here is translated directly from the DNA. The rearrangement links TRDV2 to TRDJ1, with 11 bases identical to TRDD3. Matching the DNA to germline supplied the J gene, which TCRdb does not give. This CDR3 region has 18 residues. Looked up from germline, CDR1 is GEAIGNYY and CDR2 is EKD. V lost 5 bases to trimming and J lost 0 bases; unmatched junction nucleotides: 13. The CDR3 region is CACGSLLGDTPYTDKLIF. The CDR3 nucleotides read TGTGCCTGTGGCAGTTTGCTGGGGGATACCCCGTACACCGATAAACTCATCTTT.

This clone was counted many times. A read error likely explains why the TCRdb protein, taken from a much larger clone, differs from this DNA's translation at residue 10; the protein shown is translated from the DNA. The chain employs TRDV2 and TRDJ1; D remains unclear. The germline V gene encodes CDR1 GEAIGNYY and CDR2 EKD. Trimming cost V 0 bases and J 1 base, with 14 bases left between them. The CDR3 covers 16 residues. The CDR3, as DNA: TGTGCCTGTGACACCGTGGAGGTCCAGTGCACCGATAAACTCATCTTT. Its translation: CACDTVEVQCTDKLIF.

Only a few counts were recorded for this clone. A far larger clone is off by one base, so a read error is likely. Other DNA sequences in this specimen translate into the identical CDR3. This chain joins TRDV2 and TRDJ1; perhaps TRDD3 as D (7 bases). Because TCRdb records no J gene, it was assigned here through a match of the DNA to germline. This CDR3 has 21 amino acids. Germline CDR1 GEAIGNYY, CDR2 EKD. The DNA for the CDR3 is TGTGCCTGTGACACCAAACTCCTTCCCCCTGGGGATAGGGGGTACACCGACAAACTCATCTTT. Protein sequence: CACDTKLLPPGDRGYTDKLIF.

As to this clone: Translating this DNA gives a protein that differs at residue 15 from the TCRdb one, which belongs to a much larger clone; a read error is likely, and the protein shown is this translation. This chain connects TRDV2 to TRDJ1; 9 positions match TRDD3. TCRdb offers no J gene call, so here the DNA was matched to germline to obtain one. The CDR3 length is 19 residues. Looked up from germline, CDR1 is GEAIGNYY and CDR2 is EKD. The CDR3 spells CACDTGTGGPPLYTGKLIF. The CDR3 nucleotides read TGTGCCTGTGACACGGGTACTGGGGGACCTCCTTTGTACACCGGTAAACTCATCTTT.